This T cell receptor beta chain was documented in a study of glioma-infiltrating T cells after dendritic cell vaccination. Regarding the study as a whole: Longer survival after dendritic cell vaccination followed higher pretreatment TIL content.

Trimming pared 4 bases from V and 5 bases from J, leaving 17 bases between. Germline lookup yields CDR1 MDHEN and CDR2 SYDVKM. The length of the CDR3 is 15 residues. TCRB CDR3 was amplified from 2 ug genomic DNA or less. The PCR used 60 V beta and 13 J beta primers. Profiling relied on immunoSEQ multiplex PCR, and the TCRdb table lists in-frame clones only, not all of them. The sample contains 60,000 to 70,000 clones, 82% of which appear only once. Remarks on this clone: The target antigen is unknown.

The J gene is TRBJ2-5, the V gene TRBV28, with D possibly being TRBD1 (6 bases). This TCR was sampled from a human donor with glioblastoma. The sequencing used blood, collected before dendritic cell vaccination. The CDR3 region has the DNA TGTGCCAGCAGTTCCTGGGGGCAAGGGCGCGAGACCCAGTACTTC. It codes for CASSSWGQGRETQYF.